This T cell receptor (beta chain) was observed in a study of radiation and T cells in renal cell carcinoma (dated by TCRdb to the early 2020s). As for the study more broadly: Samples were obtained from a clinical trial, in which 15 Gy stereotactic body radiation therapy was delivered to primary renal cell carcinomas and nephrectomy was performed 4 weeks later. TCR beta sequencing covered roughly 53 samples in total, comprising around 25 tumors and 27 peripheral blood samples. A total of 4,016,671 unique CDR3 nucleotide sequences, encoding fewer than 3,000,000 unique CDR3 amino acid sequences, were found across all 50 or so samples. Overall results and qualifications from the work: The single-armed trial design could not address effects of radiation dose or scheduling on the TCR repertoire. Blood repertoire dynamics were not followed beyond 4 weeks after treatment. In blood, the top tumor clonotypes increased between baseline and 2 weeks post-radiation and then shrank by 4 weeks, which suggests that tumor-resident clones expanded only transiently. No pretreatment tumor biopsies were available, so the baseline intratumoral presence of clonotypes could not be determined.

Following the manufacturer's recommendations, the immunoSEQ kit was used to generate TCR beta libraries from genomic DNA. Library preparation used a first multiplex PCR with proprietary primers, then a second PCR adding unique barcodes, with bead cleanups after each round. A positive control reaction and a negative control reaction, both provided in the kit, were run with every batch of samples. The final libraries were assessed on an Agilent 4200 TapeStation D1000 ScreenTape, pooled by volume, and quantified by qPCR. Sequencing was performed on an Illumina NextSeq500 with a MidOutput 150-cycle cartridge, and 156 Read1 and 15 Index1 cycles were run with kit custom primers. The pooled library was loaded at 1.0 pM, with a roughly 22% PhiX control spiked in. The original pipeline was this. Vendor-processed data were analyzed in R, with a clonotype defined as all T cells sharing the same CDR3 nucleotide sequence. For clone abundance analyses, frequencies were normalized to the 10,000 most abundant clones in each sample. Before analysis, public T cell clones were removed, and these numbered fewer than six per sample on average. Tumor-enriched and baseline blood-enriched clonotypes were defined by at least a 32-fold difference in abundance between compartments. A beta-binomial differential abundance model was used to identify clonotypes that were expanded or contracted between blood time points. Tumor-blood repertoire similarity was measured with the Baroni-Urbani and Buser coefficient, and groups were compared using two-tailed Wilcoxon tests in R. TCRdb holds this immuneACCESS table with in-frame rearrangements only. Some clones are missing; in checked studies, unresolved V genes explain under half, and the rest has no known cause. V and J calls and clone size are as listed in that table; D and trimming were resolved from the DNA. This sample lists tens of thousands of clones; 82% were detected once. The top ten hold around 5.8% of the sample.

This sample's time point label indicates: baseline pretreatment blood. This sample's treatment or condition label indicates: 15 Gy SBRT to primary tumor, nephrectomy 4 weeks later. To follow tumor-enriched clonotypes, peripheral blood was collected serially from radiation-treated patients at baseline and again at 2 weeks and 4 weeks after SBRT. Every patient had renal cell carcinoma of clear cell pathology. The QIAamp DNA Blood Mini Kit (Qiagen) was used to prepare genomic DNA for TCR sequencing. Only samples passing all quality control checks were included in the analyses. A remark on this clone: There is no known antigen for this receptor. No qualities accompany the bases; no much larger clone lies one base away.

Measured from the cysteine to the phenylalanine, the CDR3 is 15 residues long. The sequence is cut down to CDR3 DNA, 45 bases in frame from base 1. Looking up the germline V gene (reference sequence) yields CDR1 SGHKS and CDR2 YYEKEE. Unmatched junction bases come to 6, with V trimmed by 4 bases and J by 0 bases. The chain links TRBV5-5 with TRBJ2-7; TRBD1 aligns with 8 central bases. This specimen was blood, taken from a patient whose treatment included radiotherapy and nephrectomy. This clonotype originated in a man aged 55 to 70 with renal cell carcinoma. The DNA reads TGTGCCAGCAGCAAGACAGGGGTCTTCTCCTACGAGCAGTACTTC. Translation gives CASSKTGVFSYEQYF.